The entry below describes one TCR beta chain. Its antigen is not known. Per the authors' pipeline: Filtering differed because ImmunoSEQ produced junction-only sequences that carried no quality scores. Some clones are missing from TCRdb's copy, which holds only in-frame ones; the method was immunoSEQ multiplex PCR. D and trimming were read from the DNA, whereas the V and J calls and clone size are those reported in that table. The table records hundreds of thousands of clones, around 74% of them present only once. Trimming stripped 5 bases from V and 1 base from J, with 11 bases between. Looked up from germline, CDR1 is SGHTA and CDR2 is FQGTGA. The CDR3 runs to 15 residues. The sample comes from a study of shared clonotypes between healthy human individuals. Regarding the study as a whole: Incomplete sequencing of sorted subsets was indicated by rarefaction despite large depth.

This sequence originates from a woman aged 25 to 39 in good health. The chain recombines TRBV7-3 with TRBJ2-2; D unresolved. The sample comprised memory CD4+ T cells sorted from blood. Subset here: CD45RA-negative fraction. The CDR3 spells CASSLYTQNTGELFF. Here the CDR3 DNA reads TGTGCCAGCAGCCTCTACACCCAGAACACCGGGGAGCTGTTTTTT. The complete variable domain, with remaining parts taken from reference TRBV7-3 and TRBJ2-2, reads GAGVSQTPSNKVTEKGKYVELRCDPISGHTALYWYRQSLGQGPEFLIYFQGTGAADDSGLPNDRFFAVRPEGSVSTLKIQRTERGDSAVYLCASSLYTQNTGELFFGEGSRLTVL.